Here is one TCR beta chain with its context. CDR1 is SGHDT and CDR2 is YYEEEE in the germline V gene. The V end lost 4 bases, the J end lost 3 bases, and 23 bases lay between the germline ends. This CDR3 region has 18 residues. These data belong to a study of sequential checkpoint blockade in melanoma. Study-wide context: Both treatment sequences were followed by maintenance nivolumab.

Method: immunoSEQ multiplex PCR; TCRdb's copy keeps in-frame clones and lacks some. The sample shows over 25,000 clones, 70% to 85% of them seen only once. The treatment is: randomized to nivolumab then ipilimumab (arm A) or the reverse (arm B). Patients had received no earlier DNA-damaging chemotherapy. Sorted cells were live CD3+CD8+, lacking CD19 and CD56, from PBMCs. The chain combines TRBV5-6 with TRBJ2-1; D possibly corresponds to TRBD2 (6 bases). The specimen comprised CD8+ T cells sorted from blood (inferred from file names), sampled from a patient given nivolumab and ipilimumab in sequence. The origin of this receptor is a human donor with melanoma. The CDR3 reads CASSNRERVSLGYNEQFF. The DNA of the CDR3 is TGTGCCAGCAGCAATAGAGAGCGGGTGAGCCTTGGCTACAATGAGCAGTTCTTC. The whole variable domain, filled in from reference TRBV5-6 and TRBJ2-1, reads DAGVTQSPTHLIKTRGQQVTLRCSPKSGHDTVSWYQQALGQGPQFIFQYYEEEERQRGNFPDRFSGHQFPNYSSELNVNALLLGDSALYLCASSNRERVSLGYNEQFFGPGTRLTVL.